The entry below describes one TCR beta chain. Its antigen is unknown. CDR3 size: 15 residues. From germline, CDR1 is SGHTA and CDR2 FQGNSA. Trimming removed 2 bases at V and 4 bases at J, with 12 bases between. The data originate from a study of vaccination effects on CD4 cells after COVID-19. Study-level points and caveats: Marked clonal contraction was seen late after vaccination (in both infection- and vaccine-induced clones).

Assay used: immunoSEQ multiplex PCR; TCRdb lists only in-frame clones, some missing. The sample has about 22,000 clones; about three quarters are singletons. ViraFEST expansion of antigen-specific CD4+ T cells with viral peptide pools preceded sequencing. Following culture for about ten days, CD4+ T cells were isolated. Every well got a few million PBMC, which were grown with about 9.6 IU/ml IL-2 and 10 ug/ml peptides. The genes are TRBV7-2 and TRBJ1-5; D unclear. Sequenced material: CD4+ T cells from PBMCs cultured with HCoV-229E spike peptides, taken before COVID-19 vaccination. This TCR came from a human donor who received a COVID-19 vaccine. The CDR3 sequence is CASSLLSRSNQPQHF. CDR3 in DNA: TGTGCCAGCAGCTTATTGTCCCGGTCTAATCAGCCCCAGCATTTT.